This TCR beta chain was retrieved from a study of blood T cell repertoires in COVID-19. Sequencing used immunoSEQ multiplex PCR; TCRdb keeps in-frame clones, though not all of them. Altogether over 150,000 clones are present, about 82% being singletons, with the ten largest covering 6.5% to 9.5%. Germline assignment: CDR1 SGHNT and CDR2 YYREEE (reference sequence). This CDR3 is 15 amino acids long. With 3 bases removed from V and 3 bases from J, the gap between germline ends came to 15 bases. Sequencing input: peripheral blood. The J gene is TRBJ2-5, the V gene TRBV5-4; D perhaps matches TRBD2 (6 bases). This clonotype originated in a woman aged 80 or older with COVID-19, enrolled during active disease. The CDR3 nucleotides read TGTGCCAGCAGCTCTAGGGCGACTAGGGAAGAGACCCAGTACTTC. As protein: CASSSRATREETQYF.